Below, 15 T cell receptor beta chains from the same sample are listed, as sequenced in a study of T cells in Graves' hyperthyroidism and ophthalmopathy. Using RNA transcripts as the source, TCR beta CDR3 regions were amplified. In the first-round RT-PCR of the TCR CDR3, the HTBI primer set was used. TCRdb independently ran MiXCR on the multiplex PCR reads; one entry per CDR3 protein. The table includes over 650,000 distinct CDR3 sequences, less than 20% detected once. Sequencing was performed on blood. The receptor source for this set is a man between 18 and 29 years old with Graves' hyperthyroidism.

This clonotype was seen more than once but under ten times. The genes are TRBV29-1 and TRBJ2-1; D could derive from TRBD1 or TRBD2 (6 bases each). This CDR3 has 11 amino acids. The germline gives CDR1 SQVTM, CDR2 ANQGSEA. Deletions cut 6 bases from V and 15 bases from J, with 18 bases between. In DNA, the CDR3 is TGCAGCGTGGGGGGCTACCGAGGCGCGTTCTTC. Residues: CSVGGYRGAFF.

Points on this clonotype: This may arise from a read error, as a much more abundant clone is one base away. The gene calls are TRBV6-2 or TRBV6-3 and TRBJ2-1, with 13 nucleotides matching TRBD2. Trimming at V came to 0 bases and at J to 6 bases, leaving 2 bases not matched to a gene. The CDR3 loop spans 16 amino acids. The germline gives CDR1 MNHEY, CDR2 SVGEGT. This chain's CDR3 is CASSYSTSGRSNEQFF. The CDR3 DNA reads TGTGCCAGCAGTTACTCGACTAGCGGGAGGAGCAATGAGCAGTTCTTC.

This clonotype was counted at least ten times. The gene calls are TRBV18 and TRBJ1-5; 9 bases are a match to TRBD1. CDR3 length equals 13 residues. Per germline, CDR1 KGHSH and CDR2 LQKENI. The ends lost 5 bases at V and 6 bases at J; junction bases unmatched: 2. As DNA, the CDR3 is TGTGCCAGCTCAACAGGGGGCGGTCAGCCCCAGCATTTT. Its translation is CASSTGGGQPQHF. The variable domain in full, completed from reference TRBV18 and TRBJ1-5, reads NAGVMQNPRHLVRRRGQEARLRCSPMKGHSHVYWYRQLPEEGLKFMVYLQKENIIDESGMPKERFSAEFPKEGPSILRIQQVVRGDSAAYFCASSTGGGQPQHFGDGTRLSIL.

A remark on this clonotype: It may be a read error: a sequence one base away is much more abundant. The V call is TRBV9, the J call TRBJ2-7; 8 bases fit TRBD2. Germline CDR1 and CDR2: SGDLS and YYNGEE. The CDR3 consists of 16 residues. The CDR3 DNA sequence: TGTGCCAGCAGCGTTGGAGCGGGAGAAGTGACCTACGGGCAGTACTTC. Its protein is CASSVGAGEVTYGQYF. Filled out from reference TRBV9 and TRBJ2-7, the complete variable domain reads DSGVTQTPKHLITATGQRVTLRCSPRSGDLSVYWYQQSLDQGLQFLIQYYNGEERAKGNILERFSAQQFPDLHSELNLSSLELGDSALYFCASSVGAGEVTYGQYFGPGTRLTVT.

The V and J genes are TRBV2 and TRBJ1-5, with TRBD1 as a possible D gene (6 bases). Germline assignment: CDR1 SNHLY and CDR2 FYNNEI. The CDR3 sequence is 17 residues long. Trimming took off 7 bases at V and 3 bases at J, with 22 bases between the two ends. This CDR3 is CASTQWGGSRTNQPQHF. Written as DNA, the CDR3 is TGTGCCAGCACCCAATGGGGGGGCTCGAGGACCAATCAGCCCCAGCATTTT.

The chain carries TRBV10-3 and TRBJ2-2; D unclear. Germline CDR1 ENHRY, CDR2 SYGVKD. The CDR3 has 14 amino acids. Between the trimmed V and J ends, which lost 0 bases and 13 bases, there was a span of 15 bases. The CDR3 spells CAISESGHLGGLFF. The CDR3 DNA sequence: TGTGCCATCAGTGAGTCGGGCCACCTCGGTGGGCTGTTTTTT.

This clonotype was observed many times. The V call is TRBV27, the J call TRBJ2-7; TRBD1 aligns across 10 bases. The germline V gene encodes CDR1 MNHEY and CDR2 SMNVEV (reference sequence). The CDR3 extends over 16 amino acids. V gave up 5 bases and J gave up 0 bases; unmatched junction bases: 7. DNA of the CDR3: TGTGCCAGCAGTAGGGGGACAGGGGCAAGCTCCTACGAGCAGTACTTC. As protein: CASSRGTGASSYEQYF.

The chain has TRBV29-1 and TRBJ2-5; TRBD2 might be the D (5 bases). V lost 0 bases, J lost 8 bases, and 16 bases lay in between. Germline V lookup: CDR1 SQVTM, CDR2 ANQGSEA. There are 14 residues in the CDR3. CDR3 nucleotides: TGCAGCGTTGAAGATCCGGGGTCGATTAACACCCAGTACTTC. It translates to CSVEDPGSINTQYF. The whole variable domain, remainder taken from reference TRBV29-1 and TRBJ2-5, is SAVISQKPSRDICQRGTSLTIQCQVDSQVTMMFWYRQQPGQSLTLIATANQGSEATYESGFVIDKFPISRPNLTFSTLTVSNMSPEDSSIYLCSVEDPGSINTQYFGPGTRLLVL.

J is TRBJ2-7 and V is TRBV30, with TRBD1 matching 8 bases. The V gene's germline CDR1 is GTSNPN and CDR2 SVGIG (reference sequence). The CDR3 is 13 amino acids. Trimming at V came to 2 bases and at J to 3 bases, leaving 3 bases not matched to a gene. The CDR3 spells CAWSSQGGYEQYF. CDR3 nucleotides: TGTGCCTGGAGTTCACAGGGGGGCTACGAGCAGTACTTC. The full variable domain, rest sourced from reference TRBV30 and TRBJ2-7, is SQTIHQWPATLVQPVGSPLSLECTVEGTSNPNLYWYRQAAGRGLQLLFYSVGIGQISSEVPQNLSASRPQDRQFILSSKKLLLSDSGFYLCAWSSQGGYEQYFGPGTRLTVT.

This clonotype has a count of ten or more. The chain uses TRBV7-3 and TRBJ2-3; possibly TRBD1 for D (6 bases). V was clipped by 3 bases and J by 1 base, with 14 bases between them. This CDR3 contains 16 residues. From germline, CDR1 is SGHTA and CDR2 FQGTGA. The CDR3 spells CASSFGVAGGTDTQYF. Written as DNA, the CDR3 is TGTGCCAGCAGCTTCGGCGTGGCAGGGGGCACAGATACGCAGTATTTT.

V usage is TRBV20-1 and J usage is TRBJ2-2, with D tentatively TRBD1 (7 bases). The germline V gene has CDR1 DFQATT and CDR2 SNEGSKA (reference sequence). V lost 8 bases, J lost 5 bases, and 15 bases lay in between. This CDR3 contains 13 residues. CDR3 sequence reads: CSIRRGRTGELFF. In DNA, the CDR3 is TGCAGTATTAGGAGGGGGCGGACCGGGGAGCTGTTTTTT.

This chain connects TRBV2 to TRBJ1-4; D might be TRBD1 (6 bases). The V gene lost 8 bases and the J gene lost 4 bases, with 14 bases spanning the gap. CDR3 length: 14 residues. Germline lookup yields CDR1 SNHLY and CDR2 FYNNEI. CDR3 region: CASGKGGNNEKLFF. The DNA of the CDR3 is TGTGCCAGCGGCAAAGGGGGGAATAATGAAAAACTGTTTTTT.

This chain links TRBV28 with TRBJ2-7; TRBD1 matches 8 bases. The V gene's germline CDR1 is MDHEN and CDR2 SYDVKM. J gave up 6 bases and V 0 bases, and 4 bases lay outside the gene matches. The CDR3 contains 14 residues. Written as DNA, the CDR3 is TGTGCCAGCAGTTTATGGGCAGGGGGCGGCGAGCAGTACTTC. The encoded protein is CASSLWAGGGEQYF.

The J gene is TRBJ2-7, the V gene TRBV3-1; 10 bases align to TRBD2. The germline CDR1 and CDR2 sequences are LGHDT and YNNKEL (reference sequence). The J segment lost 3 bases and the V segment lost 3 bases, leaving 5 bases of the junction unmatched. CDR3 length: 15 amino acids. In DNA form, the CDR3 reads TGTGCCAGCAGCCAGGGACTAGCGATGTTCTACGAGCAGTACTTC. Translating gives CASSQGLAMFYEQYF.

This clonotype was counted ten times or more. The genes are TRBV28 and TRBJ2-7; 12 bases are shared with TRBD1. The CDR3 is made up of 15 amino acids. CDR1 and CDR2 from the germline V gene are MDHEN and SYDVKM. V was clipped by 4 bases and J by 4 bases; unmatched bases: 5. CDR3 protein: CASSSGTGGWYEQYF. The CDR3 DNA reads as TGTGCCAGCAGTTCTGGGACAGGGGGCTGGTACGAGCAGTACTTC.